The clone carrying this T cell receptor (beta chain) was picked up many times. Its target is unknown. Trimming removed 6 bases from V and 1 base from J, with 10 bases in between. Germline assignment: CDR1 MNHNS and CDR2 SASEGT. The CDR3 has 14 amino acids. This sample is drawn from a study of Graves' ophthalmopathy and Graves' hyperthyroidism. Regarding the study as a whole: The authors also found most expanded thyroid clonotypes above 0.001 frequency in blood.

Transcripts of RNA were the source for amplifying TCR beta CDR3 regions. The workflow started with a first-round RT-PCR run with HTBI primers and then moved on to a second-round multiplex PCR. Each CDR3 protein gets one entry after TCRdb re-called the multiplex PCR reads with MiXCR. The table records 620,000 or so distinct CDR3 sequences, around a fifth of them present only once. This TCR derives from a woman aged 18-30 years with stable Graves' hyperthyroidism. Some clones in this sample may be carry-over from other donors' samples. The genes are TRBV6-1 and TRBJ1-5; D gene unclear. Sequenced sample: peripheral blood. Written as DNA, the CDR3 is TGTGCCAGCAGCAGATATAGGAGCAATCAGCCCCAGCATTTT. Translating gives CASSRYRSNQPQHF.